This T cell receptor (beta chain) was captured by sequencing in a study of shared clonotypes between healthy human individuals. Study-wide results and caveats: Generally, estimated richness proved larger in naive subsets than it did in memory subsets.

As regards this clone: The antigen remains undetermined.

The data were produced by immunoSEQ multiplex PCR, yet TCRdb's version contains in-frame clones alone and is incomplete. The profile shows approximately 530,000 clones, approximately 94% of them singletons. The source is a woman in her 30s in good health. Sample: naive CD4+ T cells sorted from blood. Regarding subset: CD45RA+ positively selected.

This CDR3 reads CASSSSTATFYGYTF. The CDR3 nucleotides are TGTGCCAGTAGTAGTTCGACAGCCACTTTCTATGGCTACACCTTC. The genes are TRBV19 and TRBJ1-2; D may be TRBD1 (5 bases). The CDR3 sequence is 15 residues long. Between the trimmed V and J ends, which lost 4 bases and 4 bases, there was a span of 16 bases. Germline values: CDR1 LNHDA, CDR2 SQIVND (reference sequence).